The 29 T cell receptor beta chains presented below share a single source sample, sequenced in a study of shared clonotypes between healthy human individuals. Sequencing used immunoSEQ multiplex PCR; TCRdb keeps in-frame clones, though not all of them. This sample has about 960,000 clones, with about three quarters found just once. Sequencing used memory CD4+ T cells sorted from blood. Sample subset: CD45RA-negative fraction. Source of these receptors: a man aged 18 to 30 in good health.

This rearrangement joins TRBV5-1 to TRBJ1-5; possibly TRBD1 for D (6 bases). CDR3 length: 15 amino acids. Germline V gene data show CDR1 as SGHRS and CDR2 as YFSETQ. V lost 1 base, J lost 6 bases, and 14 bases lay in between. CDR3 amino acids: CASSLSAGEGQPQHF. CDR3 nucleotides: TGCGCCAGCAGCTTGTCGGCAGGGGAAGGTCAGCCCCAGCATTTT.

The rearrangement links TRBV6-5 to TRBJ2-7; TRBD1 aligns across 7 bases. The CDR3 contains 15 residues. Germline V CDR1 and CDR2: MNHEY, SVGAGI. V lost 0 bases, J lost 3 bases, and 5 bases stayed unmatched. CDR3 sequence (DNA): TGTGCCAGCAGTTACTCGGGGGACAGAGACTACGAGCAGTACTTC. Translation gives CASSYSGDRDYEQYF.

This sequence joins TRBV4-1 and TRBJ2-1; 10 bases are shared with TRBD2. Germline CDR1 MGHRA, CDR2 YSYEKL. The V and J ends lost 0 bases and 7 bases, in that order; junction bases with no gene match: 9. CDR3 length equals 17 residues. In DNA, the CDR3 is TGCGCCAGCAGCCAAGAGCCTCTAGCGGGAGTAAAGAATGAGCAGTTCTTC. Residues: CASSQEPLAGVKNEQFF.

J is TRBJ2-5 and V is TRBV5-6; 8 bases are shared with TRBD1. This CDR3 is 14 amino acids long. V lost 4 bases and J lost 3; bases outside the gene matches: 5. Germline V CDR1 and CDR2: SGHDT, YYEEEE. The CDR3 DNA follows: TGTGCCAGCAGCCGGCGGACAGGGAAAGAGACCCAGTACTTC. Protein sequence: CASSRRTGKETQYF. Filled out from reference TRBV5-6 and TRBJ2-5, the complete variable domain reads DAGVTQSPTHLIKTRGQQVTLRCSPKSGHDTVSWYQQALGQGPQFIFQYYEEEERQRGNFPDRFSGHQFPNYSSELNVNALLLGDSALYLCASSRRTGKETQYFGPGTRLLVL.

V usage is TRBV5-4 and J usage is TRBJ2-5; 10 positions match TRBD2. The V gene end was trimmed by 0 bases and the J gene end by 4 bases; junction bases not matched to a gene: 9. This CDR3 spans 17 amino acids. Germline assignment: CDR1 SGHNT and CDR2 YYREEE (reference sequence). The CDR3 is CASSLGGPLAGVETQYF. The CDR3 DNA follows: TGTGCCAGCAGCTTGGGGGGGCCTCTAGCGGGAGTAGAGACCCAGTACTTC.

The chain links TRBV9 to TRBJ1-1; D not certain. V was trimmed by 6 bases and J by 1 base, leaving 13 bases between them. The CDR3 is 14 residues long. Germline V gives CDR1 SGDLS, CDR2 YYNGEE. The CDR3 nucleotides are TGTGCCAGCACGAGGGTAGCTCAGAACACTGAAGCTTTCTTT. Its protein product is CASTRVAQNTEAFF. Complete variable domain (other parts from reference TRBV9 and TRBJ1-1): DSGVTQTPKHLITATGQRVTLRCSPRSGDLSVYWYQQSLDQGLQFLIQYYNGEERAKGNILERFSAQQFPDLHSELNLSSLELGDSALYFCASTRVAQNTEAFFGQGTRLTVV.

The genes are TRBV11-1 and TRBJ2-3; weak D call: TRBD2 (5 bases). Trimming pared 0 bases from V and 6 bases from J, leaving 13 bases between. CDR3 length equals 15 residues. Germline-derived CDR1 and CDR2 are SGHAT and FQDESV (reference sequence). CDR3 sequence reads: CASSLARATKDTQYF. CDR3 DNA: TGTGCCAGCAGCTTAGCGAGGGCTACAAAGGATACGCAGTATTTT.

In this sample, this clone turned up a few times. This chain joins TRBV19 and TRBJ2-2, with a weak D call TRBD2 (6 bases). This CDR3 is 15 amino acids long. CDR1 LNHDA and CDR2 SQIVND come from the germline V gene (reference sequence). V gave up 6 bases and J gave up 4 bases, with 15 bases separating them. This CDR3 reads CASRRDSRGTGELFF. Written as DNA, the CDR3 is TGTGCCAGTAGAAGGGACTCGAGAGGCACCGGGGAGCTGTTTTTT.

The J gene is TRBJ1-6, the V gene TRBV4-2; no clear D. The ends were cut back, 0 bases at V and 7 bases at J, with 7 bases in the middle. The germline V gene has CDR1 LGHNA and CDR2 YNFKEQ. The CDR3 totals 14 residues. The CDR3 here is CASSQDVRNSPLHF. The CDR3 coding sequence is TGTGCCAGCAGCCAAGATGTACGGAATTCACCCCTCCACTTT.

Written as DNA, the CDR3 is TGTGCCAGCGAAGACCGGTTCACTGAAGCTTTCTTT. It specifies CASEDRFTEAFF. The V call is TRBV2, the J call TRBJ1-1; no firm D call. V gave up 8 bases and J gave up 4 bases, with 11 bases separating them. CDR3 length equals 12 residues. CDR1 is SNHLY, CDR2 FYNNEI, per germline.

This clone was found a few times. The chain employs TRBV18 and TRBJ1-6; 10 bases are shared with TRBD1. The germline gives CDR1 KGHSH, CDR2 LQKENI. The ends lost 5 bases at V and 7 bases at J; junction bases unmatched: 11. The CDR3 runs 17 residues. CDR3 in amino acids: CASSSGRGQGRNSPLHF. In DNA, the CDR3 is TGTGCCAGCTCATCTGGAAGGGGACAGGGGAGGAATTCACCCCTCCACTTT. The complete variable domain, with remaining parts taken from reference TRBV18 and TRBJ1-6, reads NAGVMQNPRHLVRRRGQEARLRCSPMKGHSHVYWYRQLPEEGLKFMVYLQKENIIDESGMPKERFSAEFPKEGPSILRIQQVVRGDSAAYFCASSSGRGQGRNSPLHFGNGTRLTVT.

The chain employs TRBV11-2 and TRBJ1-2; D not certain. The CDR3 extends over 12 amino acids. Germline V CDR1 and CDR2: SGHAT, FQNNGV. The V and J ends lost 5 bases and 5 bases respectively, with 9 bases between them. CDR3 sequence reads: CASSLDLYGYTF. CDR3 DNA sequence: TGTGCCAGCAGCCTGGACCTGTATGGCTACACCTTC.

The chain is built from TRBV7-2 and TRBJ2-1, with D perhaps being TRBD1 or TRBD2 (5 bases each). The CDR3 has 13 residues. The germline V gene encodes CDR1 SGHTA and CDR2 FQGNSA. V was clipped by 1 base and J by 6 bases, with 7 bases between them. Here the CDR3 reads CASSLGGVNEQFF. The CDR3 nucleotides are TGTGCCAGCAGCTTAGGAGGGGTCAATGAGCAGTTCTTC.

V gene TRBV19 combines with J gene TRBJ1-2; a possible D gene is TRBD1 (5 bases). V lost 11 bases, J lost 0 bases, and 16 bases lay in between. The CDR3 has 14 residues. The V gene's germline CDR1 is LNHDA and CDR2 SQIVND (reference sequence). The CDR3 DNA reads TGTGCCGGGAAGGGGCATGGGGCTAACTATGGCTACACCTTC. Translating it yields CAGKGHGANYGYTF.

The gene calls are TRBV30 and TRBJ2-5; 11 nucleotides line up with TRBD2. V shed 2 bases and J 7 bases; nucleotides not matched to a gene: 9. Germline V CDR1 and CDR2: GTSNPN, SVGIG (reference sequence). The CDR3 sequence is 15 residues long. CDR3 nucleotides: TGTGCCTGGAGTCGGGTAGCGGGGGGGTCTGGGACCCAGTACTTC. This encodes CAWSRVAGGSGTQYF.

CDR3 region: CASSEPGQGPKNIQYF. The CDR3 DNA is TGCGCCAGCAGTGAGCCTGGACAGGGTCCCAAAAACATTCAGTACTTC. The chain links TRBV10-2 to TRBJ2-4; TRBD1 matches at 8 bases. After removal of 2 bases from V and 2 bases from J, the junction contained 5 bases not matched to a gene. This CDR3 is 16 amino acids long. CDR1 and CDR2 from the germline V gene are WSHSY and SAAADI.

This chain links TRBV2 with TRBJ1-1; 8 nucleotides match TRBD1. Germline V gene lookup returns CDR1 SNHLY and CDR2 FYNNEI. The CDR3 runs to 12 residues. Losses at the gene ends were 3 bases for V and 11 bases for J; bases not matched to a gene: 5. CDR3 nucleotide sequence: TGTGCCAGCAGTGAGTGGACAGGGACTGCTTTCTTT. Its translation: CASSEWTGTAFF.

The chain employs TRBV7-2 and TRBJ2-5; D not certain. Trimming stripped 4 bases from V and 5 bases from J, with 5 bases between. Germline values: CDR1 SGHTA, CDR2 FQGNSA. This CDR3 spans 11 amino acids. CDR3 residues: CASSSAETQYF. As DNA, the CDR3 is TGTGCCAGCAGCTCCGCGGAGACCCAGTACTTC.

The CDR3 nucleotides are TGTGCCAGCCAGACAGGGCGCTCTGGAAACACCATATATTTT. It codes for CASQTGRSGNTIYF. The gene calls are TRBV25-1 and TRBJ1-3; 7 bases line up with TRBD1. With V trimmed by 8 bases and J by 0 bases, 4 bases remained unmatched. This CDR3 comprises 14 residues. In germline, CDR1 is MGHDK, CDR2 SYGVNS.

This clone was counted many times. The chain links TRBV6-1 to TRBJ2-2, with a weak D call TRBD2 (5 bases). The CDR3 contains 13 residues. Trimming pared 7 bases from V and 5 bases from J, leaving 11 bases between. From germline, CDR1 is MNHNS and CDR2 SASEGT. CDR3 DNA: TGTGCCAGCACCCAGAGGAGGACCGGGGAGCTGTTTTTT. It is translated as CASTQRRTGELFF.

This clone was observed at least ten times. The chain links TRBV10-3 to TRBJ1-1; D is unclear. Trimming pared 3 bases from V and 6 bases from J, leaving 20 bases between. Germline CDR1 is ENHRY and CDR2 is SYGVKD. The CDR3 has 16 amino acids. This CDR3 is CAISDQEKDFRPEAFF. CDR3 nucleotides: TGTGCCATCAGTGACCAGGAGAAGGACTTCAGACCTGAAGCTTTCTTT.

The chain links TRBV7-2 to TRBJ2-5, with D perhaps matching TRBD2 (6 bases). V dropped 2 bases and J dropped 1 base, with 11 bases sitting between them. The germline gives CDR1 SGHTA, CDR2 FQGNSA. The CDR3 extends over 15 amino acids. CDR3 protein: CASSLRAGFQETQYF. The CDR3 DNA sequence: TGTGCCAGCAGCTTACGCGCGGGGTTCCAAGAGACCCAGTACTTC.

The chain uses TRBV4-1 and TRBJ2-3; TRBD2 matches at 11 bases. Germline CDR1 MGHRA, CDR2 YSYEKL. This CDR3 is 18 amino acids long. The J segment lost 5 bases and the V segment lost 0 bases, leaving 10 bases of the junction unmatched. Written as DNA, the CDR3 is TGCGCCAGCAGCCAAGAGTTTAGCGGGGGGGCTCGAAAAGATACGCAGTATTTT. The encoded protein is CASSQEFSGGARKDTQYF.

CDR3 nucleotides: TGTGCCTGGAGTGTTGGCGAAAACCGTAATTCACCCCTCCACTTT. As protein: CAWSVGENRNSPLHF. V usage is TRBV30 and J usage is TRBJ1-6; no clear D. The CDR3 sequence is 15 residues long. V dropped 0 bases and J dropped 6 bases, with 12 bases sitting between them. From germline, CDR1 is GTSNPN and CDR2 SVGIG (reference sequence).

Notes on this clone: Other DNA variants within this sample encode the same CDR3. The rearrangement uses TRBV14 and TRBJ2-5; D unclear. This CDR3 is built from 12 residues. Looked up from germline, CDR1 is SGHDN and CDR2 is FVKESK. Trimming cost V 4 bases and J 7 bases, with 10 bases left between them. The CDR3 here is CASSLKSGTQYF. DNA for the CDR3: TGTGCCAGCAGCCTAAAATCGGGGACCCAGTACTTC.

The chain joins TRBV30 to TRBJ1-6; unclear D gene. V lost 2 bases and J 0 bases, leaving 11 bases between the germline ends. The germline V gene has CDR1 GTSNPN and CDR2 SVGIG (reference sequence). The CDR3 is 16 amino acids. The CDR3 sequence is CAWSSDLSSYNSPLHF. CDR3 coding DNA: TGTGCCTGGAGTTCGGACTTAAGCTCCTATAATTCACCCCTCCACTTT.

This clone turned up a few times. The chain recombines TRBV19 with TRBJ2-1; 14 nucleotides match TRBD2. The junction had 6 bases not matched to a gene; V was cut back by 8 bases and J by 9 bases. CDR3 length: 14 amino acids. Per germline, CDR1 LNHDA and CDR2 SQIVND (reference sequence). The CDR3 DNA reads TGTGCCAGTCGGACTAGCGGGAGGTATGGTGAGCAGTTCTTC. It codes for CASRTSGRYGEQFF.

In this sample, this clone turned up a few times. The DNA for the CDR3 is TGTGCCAGCTCCTTGGTCGCGAACACCGGGGAGCTGTTTTTT. Its protein is CASSLVANTGELFF. This rearrangement joins TRBV2 to TRBJ2-2; no definite D call. The germline CDR1 and CDR2 sequences are SNHLY and FYNNEI. The V end lost 8 bases, the J end lost 0 bases, and 10 bases lay between the germline ends. This CDR3 spans 14 amino acids.

The V gene is TRBV20-1, the J gene TRBJ2-7, with no clear D. The CDR3 consists of 11 residues. Trimming removed 8 bases at V and 0 bases at J, with 8 bases between. The germline CDR1 and CDR2 sequences are DFQATT and SNEGSKA (reference sequence). This CDR3 is CSLVDSYEQYF. Here the CDR3 DNA reads TGCAGTTTAGTGGACTCCTACGAGCAGTACTTC.